This T cell receptor (beta chain) was retrieved from a study of monozygotic twins with inflammatory bowel disease. Overall study results and limits: Reduced clonotype sharing with other individuals was observed in IBD patients relative to healthy twins, especially with disease activity.

The CDR3 loop spans 14 amino acids. Looked up from germline, CDR1 is DFQATT and CDR2 is SNEGSKA (reference sequence). An amount of 3500 ng of total RNA was used for each TCR library. Each sample's cDNA came from eight separate reactions. TCRdb reprocessed the 5' RACE reads; each CDR3 protein has one entry and no DNA is given. This sample's table has under 200,000 distinct CDR3 sequences. For this clonotype: The antigen is undetermined.

The chain has TRBV20-1 and TRBJ1-2; TCRdb proposes TRBD1, but this gene call is untestable without DNA. The receptor's source is a human donor with ulcerative colitis or Crohn's disease, or a healthy co-twin of an affected twin (not recorded which). The sequenced sample consisted of blood. The chain's CDR3 is CSSAPQDNNYGYTF.